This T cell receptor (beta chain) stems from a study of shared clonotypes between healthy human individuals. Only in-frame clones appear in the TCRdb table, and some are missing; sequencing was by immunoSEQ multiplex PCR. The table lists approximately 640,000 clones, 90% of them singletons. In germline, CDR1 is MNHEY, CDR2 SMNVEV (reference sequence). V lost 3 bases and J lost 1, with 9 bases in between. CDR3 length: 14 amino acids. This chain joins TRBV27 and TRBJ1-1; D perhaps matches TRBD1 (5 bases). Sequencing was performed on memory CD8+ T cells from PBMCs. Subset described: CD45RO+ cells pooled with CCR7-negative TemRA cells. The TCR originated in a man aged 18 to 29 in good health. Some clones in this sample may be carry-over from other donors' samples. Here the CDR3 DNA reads TGTGCCAGCAGTTTGACGACAGCGAACACTGAAGCTTTCTTT. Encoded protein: CASSLTTANTEAFF.